This TCR beta chain was obtained from a study of shared clonotypes between healthy human individuals. As to this clone: Its antigen remains unidentified.

The assay was carried out at the deep level. The table came from immunoSEQ multiplex PCR; TCRdb's copy has only in-frame clones and leaves some out. The sample lists a few hundred thousand clones, approximately 79% seen once, with 10% in the top ten. Germline CDR1 SQVTM, CDR2 ANQGSEA. V lost 3 bases, J lost 5 bases, and 16 bases lay in between. The CDR3 spans 14 residues. The study's findings and limits: On the whole, naive subsets had larger estimated richness than memory subsets had.

Researchers partitioned CD4+ cells into CD45RA+ naive and CD45RA-negative memory subsets. V gene TRBV29-1 combines with J gene TRBJ1-2; D gene unclear. The clonotype comes from a man aged 25-45 years in good health. What was sequenced was memory CD4+ T cells sorted from blood. Sample subset: CD45RA-negative fraction. CDR3 residues: CSVEKGAEKYGYTF. As DNA, the CDR3 is TGCAGCGTTGAGAAGGGAGCGGAAAAATATGGCTACACCTTC.